This entry is about one T cell receptor (beta chain). Its antigen remains unidentified. The CDR3 sequence is 12 residues long. The germline V and J ends were trimmed by 3 bases and 8 bases, with 8 bases remaining between them. Germline loops: CDR1 MDHEN, CDR2 SYDVKM. This specimen comes from a study of OX40 agonist ivuxolimab in advanced cancers. Study-wide background: Administration of intravenous ivuxolimab to patients occurred every 2 weeks at 0.01 to 10 mg/kg. Enrollees could have had prior anti-PD-1, anti-PD-L1 or anti-CTLA-4 therapy, which about 42% had received.

Assay: immunoSEQ multiplex PCR; the TCRdb copy retains only in-frame clones and omits some. Of tens of thousands of clones listed, around 90% are singletons. Study-level points and caveats: At 0.1 to 3.0 mg/kg and by week 6, CD4+ and CD8+ T cells in the blood had expanded clonally.

The input for sequencing was CD4+ or CD8+ T cells sorted from blood, taken in a trial of the OX40 agonist ivuxolimab. This chain joins TRBV28 and TRBJ2-1; D remains unclear. This TCR derives from an adult with an advanced solid tumor such as melanoma, head and neck, liver or kidney cancer. The CDR3 nucleotides are TGTGCCAGCAGTTTTTCCGGTTATGAGCAGTTCTTC. This gives the protein CASSFSGYEQFF.